The 31 T cell receptor beta chains reported below all come from one sample, sequenced in a study of cytomegalovirus exposure and HLA in healthy donors. The primer mix had 60 Vbeta and 13 Jbeta primers. Profiled with immunoSEQ multiplex PCR; TCRdb holds only in-frame clones, not every one. Found here are 100,000 to 150,000 clones, about 85% of them singletons; the top ten hold 3.5% to 4%. Sequences were obtained from PBMCs. The receptors here all came from a man aged 18 to 30 in good health and CMV-seropositive.

The count of this clone is one. The chain carries TRBV30 and TRBJ2-6; D not certain. The CDR3 contains 15 residues. Germline CDR1 and CDR2: GTSNPN and SVGIG (reference sequence). Between the trimmed V and J ends, which lost 2 bases and 1 base, there was a span of 9 bases. CDR3 residues: CAWSWSASGANVLTF. The DNA of the CDR3 is TGTGCCTGGAGTTGGTCAGCGTCTGGGGCCAACGTCCTGACTTTC.

This clone has more than one count but fewer than ten. The chain uses TRBV7-8 and TRBJ2-3; no clear D. With 6 bases removed from V and 1 base from J, the gap between germline ends came to 14 bases. Germline values: CDR1 SGHVS, CDR2 FQNEAQ. CDR3 length: 15 amino acids. CDR3 DNA sequence: TGTGCCAGCAGTACTCTCAGGTGGGGCACAGATACGCAGTATTTT. Amino acid sequence: CASSTLRWGTDTQYF.

A few counts support this clone. The chain carries TRBV27 and TRBJ1-5, with D perhaps matching TRBD1 (6 bases). Germline V gives CDR1 MNHEY, CDR2 SMNVEV (reference sequence). Trimming cost V 0 bases and J 4 bases, with 10 bases left between them. The CDR3 runs 15 residues. CDR3 sequence: CASSLSITGNQPQHF. The CDR3 DNA is TGTGCCAGCAGTTTATCGATAACAGGGAATCAGCCCCAGCATTTT.

The rearrangement joins TRBV10-1 to TRBJ1-6; TRBD1 matches 7 bases. The CDR3 totals 18 residues. In germline, CDR1 is WNHNN, CDR2 SYGVQD (reference sequence). Trimming at V came to 9 bases and at J to 8 bases, leaving 22 bases not matched to a gene. As DNA, the CDR3 is TGCGCCAGAGACCCCGTTTCCTTTCGGACAGGAAAACATTCACCCCTCCACTTT. It yields the protein CARDPVSFRTGKHSPLHF.

The table lists this clone with a count of one. CDR3 loop: CATSRDLGDAQPQHF. CDR3 in DNA: TGTGCCACCAGCAGAGATCTAGGGGATGCGCAGCCCCAGCATTTT. This chain joins TRBV15 and TRBJ1-5; perhaps TRBD1 as D (5 bases). V was cut by 0 bases and J by 7 bases, with 13 bases left in between. Per the germline V gene, CDR1 is LNHNV and CDR2 is YYDKDF (reference sequence). This CDR3 has 15 amino acids.

CDR3 in amino acids: CASSLGDSTLHF. The DNA of the CDR3 is TGCGCCAGCAGCTTGGGGGACAGTACCCTCCACTTT. The chain combines TRBV5-1 with TRBJ1-6, with 7 bases that match TRBD1. This CDR3 has 12 amino acids. Germline values: CDR1 SGHRS, CDR2 YFSETQ. V was clipped by 0 bases and J by 14 bases; unmatched bases: 2.

The chain has TRBV7-6 and TRBJ2-4, with TRBD1 identical over 10 bases. This CDR3 has 14 residues. Germline V gives CDR1 SGHVS, CDR2 FNYEAQ. V shed 3 bases, J shed 8 bases, and the junction held 4 bases outside the gene matches. CDR3 nucleotide sequence: TGTGCCAGCAGCTTGACCGGGACAGGGGACATTCAGTACTTC. Protein product: CASSLTGTGDIQYF.

The chain has TRBV10-3 and TRBJ2-2; possible D gene TRBD2, 5 bases. Germline V gene sequence: CDR1 ENHRY, CDR2 SYGVKD. The CDR3 runs to 12 residues. V lost 8 bases to trimming and J lost 6 bases, with 10 bases between them. The CDR3 is CAIGREAGELFF. The CDR3 nucleotides read TGTGCCATCGGACGGGAAGCCGGGGAGCTGTTTTTT.

The rearrangement joins TRBV5-5 to TRBJ2-7, with 12 nucleotides matching TRBD2. The J segment lost 2 bases and the V segment lost 5 bases, leaving 5 bases of the junction unmatched. The CDR3 contains 15 residues. Per the germline V gene, CDR1 is SGHKS and CDR2 is YYEKEE (reference sequence). The chain's CDR3 is CASRPSGGDTYEQYF. The CDR3 nucleotides read TGTGCCAGCAGACCTAGCGGGGGGGACACCTACGAGCAGTACTTC.

The chain combines TRBV27 with TRBJ1-2; the match to TRBD1 covers 7 bases. Germline loops: CDR1 MNHEY, CDR2 SMNVEV (reference sequence). V lost 6 bases and J lost 7; bases outside the gene matches: 8. The CDR3 length is 13 residues. The CDR3 spells CASSKQGRGGYTF. The CDR3 coding sequence is TGTGCCAGCAGCAAACAGGGGCGCGGTGGCTACACCTTC.

This clone was recorded a few times. V gene TRBV4-3 combines with J gene TRBJ1-1; a possible D gene is TRBD1 (6 bases). The CDR3 length is 16 residues. Germline CDR1 is LGHNA and CDR2 is YSLEER. Trimming removed 3 bases from V and 5 bases from J, with 19 bases in between. The CDR3 DNA follows: TGCGCCAGCAGCCAGACTGGGGGGGGCAGCAGGACTGAAGCTTTCTTT. It encodes CASSQTGGGSRTEAFF.

This chain connects TRBV7-2 to TRBJ2-3, with TRBD2 identical over 7 bases. The CDR3 has 15 residues. Germline V gene lookup returns CDR1 SGHTA and CDR2 FQGNSA. With V trimmed by 5 bases and J by 8 bases, 13 bases remained unmatched. CDR3 region: CASSGYTSASGTQYF. For the CDR3, the DNA is TGTGCCAGCAGCGGGTACACTAGCGCCTCCGGTACGCAGTATTTT.

V is TRBV4-1 and J is TRBJ1-5; D remains ambiguous. Germline V gene sequence: CDR1 MGHRA, CDR2 YSYEKL. The CDR3 covers 13 residues. The V and J ends lost 4 bases and 1 base respectively, with 5 bases between them. In DNA form, the CDR3 reads TGCGCCAGCAGCCCTCTCAGCAATCAGCCCCAGCATTTT. Translating it yields CASSPLSNQPQHF.

V usage is TRBV11-2 and J usage is TRBJ2-2, with a possible D match to TRBD1 (6 bases). Trimming removed 7 bases at V and 0 bases at J, with 15 bases between. CDR3 length: 16 residues. Germline V gene sequence: CDR1 SGHAT, CDR2 FQNNGV. The CDR3 coding sequence is TGTGCCAGCATGAATATAAGGACAGCGAACACCGGGGAGCTGTTTTTT. Translation gives CASMNIRTANTGELFF.

This sequence joins TRBV19 and TRBJ2-7; 7 bases are a match to TRBD1. The CDR3 is 14 amino acids. In germline, CDR1 is LNHDA, CDR2 SQIVND (reference sequence). V lost 1 base and J lost 5; bases outside the gene matches: 5. This CDR3 is CASSIGDSRHEQYF. The CDR3, as DNA: TGTGCCAGTAGTATAGGGGACAGCAGGCACGAGCAGTACTTC. Supplemented by reference TRBV19 and TRBJ2-7, the full variable domain reads DGGITQSPKYLFRKEGQNVTLSCEQNLNHDAMYWYRQDPGQGLRLIYYSQIVNDFQKGDIAEGYSVSREKKESFPLTVTSAQKNPTAFYLCASSIGDSRHEQYFGPGTRLTVT.

This chain joins TRBV5-1 and TRBJ1-1, with TRBD1 as a possible D gene (6 bases). There are 15 residues in the CDR3. From germline, CDR1 is SGHRS and CDR2 YFSETQ. The V gene lost 6 bases and the J gene lost 1 base, with 16 bases spanning the gap. CDR3 coding DNA: TGCGCCAGCAAGGGGGGGCCTATAGGGAACACTGAAGCTTTCTTT. It encodes CASKGGPIGNTEAFF. The entire variable domain, with the rest obtained from reference TRBV5-1 and TRBJ1-1, is as follows: KAGVTQTPRYLIKTRGQQVTLSCSPISGHRSVSWYQQTPGQGLQFLFEYFSETQRNKGNFPGRFSGRQFSNSRSEMNVSTLELGDSALYLCASKGGPIGNTEAFFGQGTRLTVV.

The genes are TRBV6-5 and TRBJ1-4; possible D gene TRBD1, 6 bases. V was cut by 2 bases and J by 3 bases, with 13 bases left in between. Germline lookup yields CDR1 MNHEY and CDR2 SVGAGI. The CDR3 sequence is 16 residues long. CDR3 nucleotides: TGTGCCAGCAGTTACGGACAGCCACGATCTAATGAAAAACTGTTTTTT. Translation gives CASSYGQPRSNEKLFF.

The V call is TRBV10-1, the J call TRBJ2-3, with 10 bases fitting TRBD1. Looked up from germline, CDR1 is WNHNN and CDR2 is SYGVQD (reference sequence). The CDR3 sequence is 16 residues long. V was pared by 6 bases and J by 4 bases, with 10 bases of the junction left unmatched. Here the CDR3 DNA reads TGCGCCAGCAGCGGTACAGCCGGACAGGGGGCAGATACGCAGTATTTT. Translation gives CASSGTAGQGADTQYF.

The J gene is TRBJ2-7, the V gene TRBV16, with 7 positions matching TRBD1. The CDR3 is 17 amino acids. Germline CDR1 reads KGHSY; CDR2 reads FQNENV. V was clipped by 4 bases and J by 0 bases; unmatched bases: 12. Here the CDR3 DNA reads TGTGCCAGCAGCCCAAGCCACAGGGGTAGAAGCTCCTACGAGCAGTACTTC. Amino acid sequence: CASSPSHRGRSSYEQYF.

V gene TRBV14 combines with J gene TRBJ2-7, with a possible D match to TRBD2 (5 bases). Per germline, CDR1 SGHDN and CDR2 FVKESK. The V gene lost 0 bases and the J gene lost 0 bases, with 9 bases spanning the gap. CDR3 length equals 15 residues. The CDR3 region has the DNA TGTGCCAGCAGCCAAGAATTCGGGGTCTCCTACGAGCAGTACTTC. Translation gives CASSQEFGVSYEQYF.

The chain uses TRBV11-2 and TRBJ2-7, with 9 bases matching TRBD1. The J segment lost 3 bases and the V segment lost 3 bases, leaving 9 bases of the junction unmatched. Looked up from germline, CDR1 is SGHAT and CDR2 is FQNNGV. The CDR3 contains 16 residues. This CDR3 is CASSLGPGTGFYEQYF. CDR3 coding DNA: TGTGCCAGCAGCTTGGGACCAGGGACAGGGTTCTACGAGCAGTACTTC.

CDR3 region: CASSVGPRDYGYTF. The CDR3 nucleotides are TGTGCCAGCAGTGTCGGGCCGCGGGACTATGGCTACACCTTC. V usage is TRBV6-1 and J usage is TRBJ1-2; D not certain. V gave up 4 bases and J gave up 3 bases, with 12 bases separating them. The CDR3 covers 14 residues. Germline CDR1 MNHNS, CDR2 SASEGT.

The J gene is TRBJ1-1, the V gene TRBV5-6; TRBD1 might be the D (6 bases). There are 17 residues in the CDR3. The V gene's germline CDR1 is SGHDT and CDR2 YYEEEE. Trimming stripped 3 bases from V and 5 bases from J, with 23 bases between. The CDR3 sequence is CASSSGTYSIWSTEAFF. The CDR3 DNA follows: TGTGCCAGCAGCTCCGGGACATATTCTATATGGTCTACTGAAGCTTTCTTT.

This chain joins TRBV9 and TRBJ1-5; TRBD1 aligns across 7 bases. CDR1 SGDLS and CDR2 YYNGEE come from the germline V gene. There are 15 residues in the CDR3. Trimming cost V 3 bases and J 3 bases; bases outside gene matches: 6. CDR3 sequence reads: CASSARQGPNQPQHF. DNA of the CDR3: TGTGCCAGCAGCGCACGACAGGGCCCCAATCAGCCCCAGCATTTT.

The chain recombines TRBV6-4 with TRBJ2-1; maybe TRBD2 (7 bases). The V end was cut by 0 bases, the J end by 13 bases, with 13 bases between. The CDR3 runs 13 residues. Germline CDR1 reads MRHNA; CDR2 reads SNTAGT. The CDR3 loop is CASSDSMGGPQFF. The CDR3 coding sequence is TGTGCCAGCAGTGACTCGATGGGGGGGCCTCAGTTCTTC.

DNA for the CDR3: TGCGCCAGCAGCCAAGATGGGGGCCCCCAGCATTTT. Its protein is CASSQDGGPQHF. The V call is TRBV4-1, the J call TRBJ1-5; weak D call: TRBD1 (6 bases). V lost 0 bases and J 10 bases, leaving 7 bases between the germline ends. The V gene's germline CDR1 is MGHRA and CDR2 YSYEKL. There are 12 residues in the CDR3.

The chain carries TRBV7-9 and TRBJ2-1; 7 nucleotides agree with TRBD1. Per the germline V gene, CDR1 is SEHNR and CDR2 is FQNEAQ (reference sequence). Unmatched junction bases numbered 3, after V lost 2 bases and J lost 2 bases. The CDR3 length is 15 residues. The CDR3 protein is CASSLIQGPYNEQFF. CDR3 nucleotides: TGTGCCAGCAGCTTAATACAGGGGCCCTACAATGAGCAGTTCTTC.

The chain couples TRBV21-1 to TRBJ2-7; the table's D gene call, TRBD2, was not cross checked with the DNA. TRBV21-1 is a known pseudogene. The CDR3 consists of 16 residues. The CDR3 spells CASSIEIAGGPDEQYF. The CDR3 bases are TGTGCCAGCAGCATTGAAATAGCGGGAGGGCCGGACGAGCAGTACTTC.

The chain couples TRBV9 to TRBJ1-2, with 7 bases lining up with TRBD1. Germline V gene sequence: CDR1 SGDLS, CDR2 YYNGEE. This CDR3 contains 15 residues. J lost 4 bases, V lost 0 bases, and 6 bases had no gene match. The CDR3 spells CASSVGPGGFYGYTF. CDR3 nucleotide sequence: TGTGCCAGCAGCGTAGGCCCAGGGGGATTCTATGGCTACACCTTC.

The chain has TRBV5-1 and TRBJ2-1; perhaps TRBD2 as D (6 bases). The CDR3 is made up of 17 amino acids. Trimming pared 1 base from V and 12 bases from J, leaving 26 bases between. CDR1 is SGHRS and CDR2 is YFSETQ in the germline V gene. CDR3 region: CASSLSPPTRGQGGQFF. The CDR3 DNA sequence: TGCGCCAGCAGCTTGAGCCCTCCGACTAGAGGTCAAGGCGGGCAGTTCTTC.

The rearrangement joins TRBV15 to TRBJ2-1; 9 bases are shared with TRBD1. The V segment lost 3 bases and the J segment 6 bases; nucleotides outside the gene matches: 6. CDR1 and CDR2 (germline): LNHNV, YYDKDF (reference sequence). This CDR3 has 15 amino acids. CDR3 residues: CATSSGTGSLNEQFF. In nucleotides, the CDR3 is TGTGCCACCAGCAGCGGGACAGGGAGCCTCAATGAGCAGTTCTTC.